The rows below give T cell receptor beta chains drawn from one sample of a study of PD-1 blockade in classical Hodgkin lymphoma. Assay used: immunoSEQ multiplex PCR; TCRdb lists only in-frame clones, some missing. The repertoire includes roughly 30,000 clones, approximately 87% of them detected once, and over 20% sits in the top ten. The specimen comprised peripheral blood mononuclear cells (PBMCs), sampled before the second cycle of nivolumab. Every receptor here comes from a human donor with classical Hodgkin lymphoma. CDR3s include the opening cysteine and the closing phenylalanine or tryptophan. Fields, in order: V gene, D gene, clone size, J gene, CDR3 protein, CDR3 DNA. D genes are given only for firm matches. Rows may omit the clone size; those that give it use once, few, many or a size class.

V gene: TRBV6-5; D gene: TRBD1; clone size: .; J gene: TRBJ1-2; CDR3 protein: CASSYSRQGGGYTF; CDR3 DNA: TGTGCCAGCAGTTACTCTAGACAGGGTGGTGGCTACACCTTC
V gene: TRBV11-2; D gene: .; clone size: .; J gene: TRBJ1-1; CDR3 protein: CASSFPGLAFMNTEAFF; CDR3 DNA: TGTGCCAGCAGCTTTCCGGGCTTGGCATTCATGAACACTGAAGCTTTCTTT
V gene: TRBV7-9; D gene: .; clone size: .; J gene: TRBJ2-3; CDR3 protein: CASSLFETVTDTQYF; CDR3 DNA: TGTGCCAGCAGCTTATTCGAGACAGTCACAGATACGCAGTATTTT
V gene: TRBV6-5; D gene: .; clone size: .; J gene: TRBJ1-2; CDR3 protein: CASSTGRLYGYTF; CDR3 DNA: TGTGCCAGCAGTACGGGACGGTTGTATGGCTACACCTTC
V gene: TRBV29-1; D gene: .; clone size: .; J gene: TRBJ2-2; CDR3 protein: CSVEGRTGELFF; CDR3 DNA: TGCAGCGTTGAGGGTAGAACCGGGGAGCTGTTTTTT
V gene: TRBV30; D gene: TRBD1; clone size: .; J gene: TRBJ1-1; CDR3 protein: CAWSGGTVTEAFF; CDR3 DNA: TGTGCCTGGAGTGGCGGGACAGTCACTGAAGCTTTCTTT
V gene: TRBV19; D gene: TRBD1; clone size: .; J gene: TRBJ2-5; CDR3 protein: CASSMGDRDMKTQYF; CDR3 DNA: TGTGCCAGTAGTATGGGGGACAGGGACATGAAGACCCAGTACTTC
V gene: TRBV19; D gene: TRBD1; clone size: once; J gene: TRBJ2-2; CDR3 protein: CASRPRGFDTGELFF; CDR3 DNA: TGTGCCAGTAGACCCAGGGGGTTTGACACCGGGGAGCTGTTTTTT
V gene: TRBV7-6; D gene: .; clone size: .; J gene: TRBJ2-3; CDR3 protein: CASSPRLWNTDTQYF; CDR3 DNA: TGTGCCAGCAGCCCCCGTCTGTGGAACACAGATACGCAGTATTTT
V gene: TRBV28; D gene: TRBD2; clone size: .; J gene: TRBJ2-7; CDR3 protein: CASSQSGRGSYEQYF; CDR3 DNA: TGTGCCAGCAGTCAAAGCGGGAGAGGGTCCTACGAGCAGTACTTC
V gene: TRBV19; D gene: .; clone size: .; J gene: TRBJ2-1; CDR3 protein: CASSPPSILDYNEQFF; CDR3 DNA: TGTGCCAGTAGCCCACCCAGTATCCTGGACTACAATGAGCAGTTCTTC
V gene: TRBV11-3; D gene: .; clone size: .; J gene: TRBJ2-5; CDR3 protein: CASSPPPVGGSLGETQYF; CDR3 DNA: TGTGCCAGCAGCCCGCCCCCCGTGGGGGGAAGTCTTGGAGAGACCCAGTACTTC
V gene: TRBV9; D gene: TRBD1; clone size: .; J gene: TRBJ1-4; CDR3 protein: CASSVAGGGEKLFF; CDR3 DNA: TGTGCCAGCAGCGTAGCAGGGGGAGGTGAAAAACTGTTTTTT
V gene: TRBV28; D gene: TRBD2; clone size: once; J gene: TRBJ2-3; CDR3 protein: CASSPSGSLADTQYF; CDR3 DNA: TGTGCCAGCAGTCCTAGCGGGAGTCTGGCAGATACGCAGTATTTT
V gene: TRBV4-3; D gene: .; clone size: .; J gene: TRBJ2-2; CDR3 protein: CASSPTTVHGELFF; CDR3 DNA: TGCGCCAGCAGCCCTACGACTGTTCACGGGGAGCTGTTTTTT
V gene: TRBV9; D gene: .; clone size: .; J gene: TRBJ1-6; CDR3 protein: CASSPVPTGRGNSPLHF; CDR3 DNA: TGTGCCAGCAGCCCCGTGCCTACGGGGAGGGGAAATTCACCCCTCCACTTT
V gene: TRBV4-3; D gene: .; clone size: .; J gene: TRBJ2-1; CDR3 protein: CASSEFSSYNEQFF; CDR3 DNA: TGCGCCAGCAGCGAATTTAGCTCCTACAATGAGCAGTTCTTC
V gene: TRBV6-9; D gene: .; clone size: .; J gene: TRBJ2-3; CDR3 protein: CASSYSFSTDTQYF; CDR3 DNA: TGTGCCAGCAGTTACAGCTTTAGCACAGATACGCAGTATTTT
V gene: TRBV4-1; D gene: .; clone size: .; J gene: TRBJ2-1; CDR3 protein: CASSHPAGGSYEQFF; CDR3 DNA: TGCGCCAGCAGCCACCCGGCCGGAGGAAGCTATGAGCAGTTCTTC
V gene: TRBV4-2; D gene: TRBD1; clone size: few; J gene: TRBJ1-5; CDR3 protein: CASSQDPTGMGQPQHF; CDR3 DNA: TGTGCCAGCAGCCAAGACCCGACAGGGATGGGCCAGCCCCAGCATTTT
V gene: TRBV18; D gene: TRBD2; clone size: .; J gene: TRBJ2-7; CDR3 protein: CASSPPGLAGVYEQYF; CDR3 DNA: TGTGCCAGCTCACCACCGGGACTAGCGGGAGTTTACGAGCAGTACTTC
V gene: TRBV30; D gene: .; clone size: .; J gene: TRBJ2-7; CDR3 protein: CAWTPPPSYEQYF; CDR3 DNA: TGTGCCTGGACTCCTCCACCGTCTTACGAGCAGTACTTC
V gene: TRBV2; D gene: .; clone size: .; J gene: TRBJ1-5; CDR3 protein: CASRVQSNQPQHF; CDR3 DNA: TGTGCCAGCAGGGTCCAGAGCAATCAGCCCCAGCATTTT
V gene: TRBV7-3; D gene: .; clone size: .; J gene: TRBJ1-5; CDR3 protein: CASSLGRNQPQHF; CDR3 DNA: TGTGCCAGCAGCTTAGGCAGAAATCAGCCCCAGCATTTT
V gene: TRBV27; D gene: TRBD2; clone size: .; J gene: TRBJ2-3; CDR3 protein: CASSLREATDTQYF; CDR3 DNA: TGTGCCAGCAGTTTGCGGGAGGCCACAGATACGCAGTATTTT
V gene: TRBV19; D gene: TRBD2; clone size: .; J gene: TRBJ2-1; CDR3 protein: CASSPGTRGGQFF; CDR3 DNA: TGTGCCAGTAGTCCCGGGACTAGGGGGGGGCAGTTCTTC
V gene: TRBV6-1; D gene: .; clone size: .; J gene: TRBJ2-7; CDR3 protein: CASSDRDKTYEQYF; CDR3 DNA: TGTGCCAGCAGTGACCGGGACAAGACCTACGAGCAGTACTTC
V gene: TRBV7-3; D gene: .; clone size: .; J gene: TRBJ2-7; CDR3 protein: CASSLTDGSYEQYF; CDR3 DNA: TGTGCCAGCAGCTTAACGGACGGAAGCTACGAGCAGTACTTC
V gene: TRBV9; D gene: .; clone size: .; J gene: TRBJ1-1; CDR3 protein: CASSFSGDEAFF; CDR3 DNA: TGTGCCAGCAGCTTCTCAGGGGATGAAGCTTTCTTT